A single T cell receptor (beta chain) is shown here with its context. This sample is drawn from a study of control samples from healthy donors and cancer patients. Measured with immunoSEQ multiplex PCR; TCRdb has only the in-frame clones, and not every one. The table lists about 250,000 clones, roughly 82% of them singletons. V lost 1 base, J lost 9 bases, and 10 bases lay in between. CDR1 and CDR2 (germline): MNHEY, SMNVEV (reference sequence). The CDR3 is 14 amino acids. This receptor was identified in a woman aged 55-69 years with lung cancer. Material for sequencing was PBMCs. The chain has TRBV27 and TRBJ1-6; D is ambiguous. The CDR3 spells CASSLYGVGSPLHF. The CDR3 nucleotides are TGTGCCAGCAGTTTATATGGGGTTGGTTCACCCCTCCACTTT.